A single sample is the source of the 30 T cell receptor beta chains below, sequenced in a study of long-term antiretroviral therapy in people with HIV (dated 2022 in TCRdb). The immunoSEQ hsTCRB v3.0 assay was used at survey level resolution for TRB variable region sequencing. In TCRdb, the immuneACCESS table is reduced to in-frame sequences with V and J assigned. These tables do not hold every clone; where another copy was compared, an unresolved V gene accounts for under half, and the others remain unexplained. This sample gives 30,000 to 40,000 clones in total; around 72% of them show up just once. The top ten constitute approximately 7.6% of the sample. Source: unsorted PBMCs, taken 3.1 years after starting antiretroviral therapy. The origin of the receptors is a woman aged 45-60 years with HIV.

This clone was observed a handful of times. The chain carries TRBV7-2 and TRBJ1-2, with D uncertain. Germline CDR1 SGHTA, CDR2 FQGNSA. This CDR3 region has 14 residues. V shed 1 base and J shed 2 bases, with 8 bases lying between them. The DNA for the CDR3 is TGTGCCAGCAGCTTAGTATCTTACAACTATGGCTACACCTTC. It codes for CASSLVSYNYGYTF.

The V call is TRBV7-9, the J call TRBJ2-5, with D possibly TRBD1 on 6 matching bases. The CDR3 spans 13 residues. V lost 2 bases and J lost 2, with 6 bases in between. CDR1 SEHNR and CDR2 FQNEAQ come from the germline V gene (reference sequence). The CDR3 bases are TGTGCCAGCAGCTTACAGGGGCAAGAGACCCAGTACTTC. It encodes CASSLQGQETQYF.

As regards this clone: Within the sample, other DNA sequences also encode this same CDR3. The V call is TRBV5-1, the J call TRBJ1-1; no clear D gene. This CDR3 spans 13 amino acids. V was clipped by 0 bases and J by 0 bases, with 3 bases between them. CDR1 is SGHRS and CDR2 is YFSETQ in the germline V gene. For the CDR3, the DNA is TGCGCCAGCAGCTTGGGGGTGAACACTGAAGCTTTCTTT. Translating gives CASSLGVNTEAFF.

This chain uses TRBV7-2 with TRBJ1-2; the D gene is possibly TRBD1 (6 bases). The ends were cut back, 6 bases at V and 4 bases at J, with 15 bases in the middle. The CDR3 is 14 amino acids. Germline V gene lookup returns CDR1 SGHTA and CDR2 FQGNSA. The CDR3 loop reads CASRLVEGGYGYTF. The CDR3 DNA reads TGTGCCAGCAGGCTAGTCGAGGGGGGCTATGGCTACACCTTC.

The chain joins TRBV5-5 to TRBJ2-6; D gene uncertain. V lost 1 base and J lost 1, with 9 bases in between. Germline CDR1 and CDR2: SGHKS and YYEKEE (reference sequence). The CDR3 loop spans 16 amino acids. As DNA, the CDR3 is TGTGCCAGCAGCTTGCTTCTCCAATCTGGGGCCAACGTCCTGACTTTC. This gives the protein CASSLLLQSGANVLTF.

This clone was seen only once. The chain combines TRBV5-6 with TRBJ2-3; 7 nucleotides agree with TRBD2. The CDR3 contains 13 residues. CDR1 SGHDT and CDR2 YYEEEE come from the germline V gene. Trimming cost V 6 bases and J 2 bases; bases outside gene matches: 3. Written as DNA, the CDR3 is TGTGCCAGCACAAGCGGGATCACAGATACGCAGTATTTT. Amino acid sequence: CASTSGITDTQYF.

V gene TRBV7-9 combines with J gene TRBJ1-6; 9 nucleotides line up with TRBD1. CDR1 is SEHNR, CDR2 FQNEAQ, per germline (reference sequence). CDR3 length: 14 amino acids. Losses at the gene ends were 5 bases for V and 10 bases for J; bases not matched to a gene: 6. This chain's CDR3 is CASSGTGGQSPLHF. The DNA for the CDR3 is TGTGCCAGCAGCGGTACAGGGGGCCAGTCACCCCTCCACTTT.

This chain uses TRBV30 with TRBJ1-3; D gene uncertain. Per the germline V gene, CDR1 is GTSNPN and CDR2 is SVGIG (reference sequence). Between the trimmed V and J ends, which lost 4 bases and 4 bases, there was a span of 8 bases. This CDR3 spans 12 amino acids. The CDR3 loop reads CAWKSLGNTIYF. In nucleotides, the CDR3 is TGTGCCTGGAAGTCACTGGGAAACACCATATATTTT.

This clone was recorded once. This chain links TRBV7-9 with TRBJ1-2, with 7 bases that match TRBD1. Germline V CDR1 and CDR2: SEHNR, FQNEAQ (reference sequence). The CDR3 sequence is 14 residues long. Trimming took 2 bases from V and 6 from J; bases not matched to a gene: 6. The CDR3 here is CASSLSRGADGYTF. In DNA, the CDR3 is TGTGCCAGCAGCTTAAGCAGGGGGGCGGATGGCTACACCTTC. Drawing the rest from reference TRBV7-9 and TRBJ1-2, the complete variable domain is DTGVSQNPRHKITKRGQNVTFRCDPISEHNRLYWYRQTLGQGPEFLTYFQNEAQLEKSRLLSDRFSAERPKGSFSTLEIQRTEQGDSAMYLCASSLSRGADGYTFGSGTRLTVV.

The chain links TRBV19 to TRBJ2-2; D ambiguous. The CDR3 runs 14 residues. Germline CDR1 LNHDA, CDR2 SQIVND (reference sequence). Deletions cut 3 bases from V and 2 bases from J, with 7 bases between. CDR3: CASSMWPNTGELFF. CDR3 coding DNA: TGTGCCAGTAGTATGTGGCCCAACACCGGGGAGCTGTTTTTT.

This clone was seen only a few times. The chain recombines TRBV6-1 with TRBJ1-6, with unresolved D. From germline, CDR1 is MNHNS and CDR2 SASEGT. V was shortened by 7 bases and J by 7 bases, with 11 bases between the two germline ends. CDR3 size: 13 residues. The CDR3 bases are TGTGCCAGCACTGCTAGGGCCAATTCACCCCTCCACTTT. Protein sequence: CASTARANSPLHF.

The chain couples TRBV11-1 to TRBJ2-2; D remains ambiguous. V lost 1 base and J 3 bases, leaving 15 bases between the germline ends. The germline V gene encodes CDR1 SGHAT and CDR2 FQDESV (reference sequence). The CDR3 runs to 17 residues. The CDR3 coding sequence is TGTGCCAGCAGCTTAGTGAGGCCTGGCAGGCACACCGGGGAGCTGTTTTTT. Amino acid sequence: CASSLVRPGRHTGELFF.

The chain is built from TRBV19 and TRBJ2-3; D is undetermined. CDR3 size: 14 residues. The germline V gene encodes CDR1 LNHDA and CDR2 SQIVND (reference sequence). Trimming left V 3 bases short and J 2 bases short, with 9 bases between. The DNA for the CDR3 is TGTGCCAGTAGTATCGGCAGGTACACAGATACGCAGTATTTT. Translation: CASSIGRYTDTQYF.

The chain joins TRBV15 to TRBJ2-1; 7 bases are a match to TRBD1. This CDR3 has 15 residues. Germline CDR1 is LNHNV and CDR2 is YYDKDF (reference sequence). The V segment lost 1 base and the J segment 7 bases; nucleotides outside the gene matches: 7. The CDR3 loop reads CATSRVGQSENEQFF. For the CDR3, the DNA is TGTGCCACCAGCAGAGTGGGACAGTCGGAGAATGAGCAGTTCTTC.

The gene calls are TRBV6-5 and TRBJ1-1; D possibly corresponds to TRBD1 (6 bases). V was cut by 5 bases and J by 4 bases, with 8 bases left in between. This CDR3 spans 12 amino acids. The V gene's germline CDR1 is MNHEY and CDR2 SVGAGI. The CDR3 sequence is CASSQGGTEAFF. DNA for the CDR3: TGTGCCAGCAGTCAAGGGGGCACTGAAGCTTTCTTT.

This clone was counted a single time. V is TRBV27 and J is TRBJ1-2; D not certain. Germline V gene data show CDR1 as MNHEY and CDR2 as SMNVEV (reference sequence). This CDR3 spans 14 amino acids. Between the trimmed V and J ends, which lost 2 bases and 5 bases, there was a span of 12 bases. CDR3: CASSLAGDPYGYTF. The DNA of the CDR3 is TGTGCCAGCAGTTTAGCCGGGGATCCTTATGGCTACACCTTC.

The chain combines TRBV6-5 with TRBJ2-5; unclear D gene. V was cut by 6 bases and J by 2 bases, with 7 bases left in between. The germline V gene has CDR1 MNHEY and CDR2 SVGAGI. This CDR3 region has 12 residues. CDR3 sequence reads: CASRRAQETQYF. Here the CDR3 DNA reads TGTGCCAGCAGACGGGCGCAAGAGACCCAGTACTTC.

This chain joins TRBV11-2 and TRBJ2-3, with D perhaps TRBD1 or TRBD2 (5 bases each). The CDR3 loop spans 11 amino acids. Trimming took off 6 bases at V and 7 bases at J, with 8 bases between the two ends. Per germline, CDR1 SGHAT and CDR2 FQNNGV. The DNA of the CDR3 is TGTGCCAGCAGGGGGGACCATACGCAGTATTTT. The encoded protein is CASRGDHTQYF.

This clone was counted only a few times. The gene calls are TRBV6-1 and TRBJ1-3; D unclear. The CDR3 consists of 12 residues. The germline V gene has CDR1 MNHNS and CDR2 SASEGT. Trimming cost V 4 bases and J 3 bases, with 4 bases left between them. The CDR3 DNA sequence: TGTGCCAGCAGTGGGCTTGGAAACACCATATATTTT. This gives the protein CASSGLGNTIYF.

The chain joins TRBV9 to TRBJ1-4; D is ambiguous. CDR1 and CDR2 (germline): SGDLS, YYNGEE. Trimming stripped 2 bases from V and 7 bases from J, with 9 bases between. This CDR3 has 13 residues. CDR3 amino acids: CASSVGVGEKLFF. The DNA for the CDR3 is TGTGCCAGCAGCGTGGGAGTTGGTGAAAAACTGTTTTTT.

A few counts support this clone. The chain combines TRBV4-1 with TRBJ1-5; the D is unclear. The CDR3 is 14 amino acids. Germline loops: CDR1 MGHRA, CDR2 YSYEKL. Trimming took off 1 base at V and 6 bases at J, with 10 bases between the two ends. The CDR3 protein is CASSQGTAIQPQHF. The CDR3 bases are TGCGCCAGCAGCCAAGGGACCGCTATTCAGCCCCAGCATTTT.

This chain joins TRBV18 and TRBJ1-4; 8 nucleotides agree with TRBD1. The CDR3 loop spans 15 amino acids. V lost 5 bases to trimming and J lost 8 bases; unmatched junction nucleotides: 10. From germline, CDR1 is KGHSH and CDR2 LQKENI. The CDR3 loop reads CASSSRTGRNEKLFF. CDR3 nucleotides: TGTGCCAGCTCATCTCGGACAGGGCGGAACGAAAAACTGTTTTTT.

The V call is TRBV6-6, the J call TRBJ2-3; D might be TRBD1 or TRBD2, each matching 5 bases. The CDR3 runs 14 residues. V was pared by 7 bases and J by 5 bases, with 16 bases between. CDR1 is MNHNY, CDR2 SVGAGI, per germline (reference sequence). The CDR3 loop reads CASTGTPGLDTQYF. The CDR3 coding sequence is TGTGCCAGCACCGGGACCCCCGGGTTAGATACGCAGTATTTT.

The chain recombines TRBV19 with TRBJ2-3; 11 nucleotides agree with TRBD2. The CDR3 is 14 amino acids. The germline V gene has CDR1 LNHDA and CDR2 SQIVND (reference sequence). The junction had 2 bases not matched to a gene; V was cut back by 1 base and J by 8 bases. Here the CDR3 reads CASSIATSGVTQYF. CDR3 nucleotides: TGTGCCAGTAGTATAGCGACTAGCGGGGTTACGCAGTATTTT.

This clone was seen more than once but under ten times. The chain uses TRBV14 and TRBJ2-2, with D tentatively TRBD2 (5 bases). V was cut by 0 bases and J by 6 bases, with 8 bases left in between. From germline, CDR1 is SGHDN and CDR2 FVKESK. The CDR3 extends over 14 amino acids. In DNA, the CDR3 is TGTGCCAGCAGCCAAGATAACGGGGCCGGGGAGCTGTTTTTT. It yields the protein CASSQDNGAGELFF.

This clone occurred once. This chain connects TRBV7-8 to TRBJ1-1; tentatively, D is TRBD1 (5 bases). CDR3 length equals 15 residues. V was pared by 2 bases and J by 0 bases, with 10 bases between. From germline, CDR1 is SGHVS and CDR2 FQNEAQ. The CDR3 DNA is TGTGCCAGCAGCTTACAGGGTTTGGTGAACACTGAAGCTTTCTTT. It codes for CASSLQGLVNTEAFF.

This chain joins TRBV5-1 and TRBJ2-5; 8 nucleotides align to TRBD1. Trimming at V came to 5 bases and at J to 4 bases, leaving 10 bases not matched to a gene. From germline, CDR1 is SGHRS and CDR2 YFSETQ. The CDR3 contains 15 residues. The CDR3 spells CASRGTGIKGETQYF. The CDR3, as DNA: TGCGCCAGCAGGGGGACAGGTATCAAGGGAGAGACCCAGTACTTC.

This clone appeared once. This rearrangement joins TRBV11-2 to TRBJ2-1, with 10 bases fitting TRBD2. Germline V gives CDR1 SGHAT, CDR2 FQNNGV. The CDR3 is 18 residues long. The junction had 13 bases not matched to a gene; V was cut back by 0 bases and J by 8 bases. The CDR3 bases are TGTGCCAGCAGCTTAGACCGCCTTAAGCGGGGGGGCTGGGATGAGCAGTTCTTC. Its protein product is CASSLDRLKRGGWDEQFF.

DNA for the CDR3: TGTGCCAGCAGCCCCGGGCCCCGTCGGGGTGAAGCTTTCTTT. Translated, it gives CASSPGPRRGEAFF. V and J are TRBV2 and TRBJ1-1, with no clear D. Germline lookup yields CDR1 SNHLY and CDR2 FYNNEI. The CDR3 has 14 residues. Trimming removed 6 bases from V and 7 bases from J, with 18 bases in between.

V gene TRBV30 combines with J gene TRBJ1-2; D gene ambiguous. In germline, CDR1 is GTSNPN, CDR2 SVGIG (reference sequence). With 4 bases removed from V and 4 bases from J, the gap between germline ends came to 10 bases. This CDR3 region has 12 residues. The CDR3 DNA sequence: TGTGCCTGGAATAGGGAAGGCTATGGCTACACCTTC. The encoded protein is CAWNREGYGYTF. Together with reference TRBV30 and TRBJ1-2, the CDR3 gives the full variable domain: SQTIHQWPATLVQPVGSPLSLECTVEGTSNPNLYWYRQAAGRGLQLLFYSVGIGQISSEVPQNLSASRPQDRQFILSSKKLLLSDSGFYLCAWNREGYGYTFGSGTRLTVV.